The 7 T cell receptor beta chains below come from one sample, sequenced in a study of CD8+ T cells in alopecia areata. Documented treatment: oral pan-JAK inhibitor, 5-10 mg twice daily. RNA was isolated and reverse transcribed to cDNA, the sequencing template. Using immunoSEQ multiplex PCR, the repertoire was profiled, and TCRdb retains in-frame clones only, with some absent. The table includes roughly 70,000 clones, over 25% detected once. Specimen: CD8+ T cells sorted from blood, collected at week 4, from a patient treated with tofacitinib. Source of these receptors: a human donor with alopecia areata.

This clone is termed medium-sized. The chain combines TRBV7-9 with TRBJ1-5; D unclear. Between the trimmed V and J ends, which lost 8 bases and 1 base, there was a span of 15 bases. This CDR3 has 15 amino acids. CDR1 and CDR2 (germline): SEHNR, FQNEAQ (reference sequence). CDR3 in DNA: TGTGCCAGCGAAGAAGGGAGTGGAAGCAATCAGCCCCAGCATTTT. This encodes CASEEGSGSNQPQHF.

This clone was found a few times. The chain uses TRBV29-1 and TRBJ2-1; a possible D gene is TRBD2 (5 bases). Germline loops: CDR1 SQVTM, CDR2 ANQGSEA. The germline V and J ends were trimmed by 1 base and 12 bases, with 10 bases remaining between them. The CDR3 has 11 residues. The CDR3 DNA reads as TGCAGCGTTGAAGGACGGGATAGGCAGTTCTTC. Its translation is CSVEGRDRQFF.

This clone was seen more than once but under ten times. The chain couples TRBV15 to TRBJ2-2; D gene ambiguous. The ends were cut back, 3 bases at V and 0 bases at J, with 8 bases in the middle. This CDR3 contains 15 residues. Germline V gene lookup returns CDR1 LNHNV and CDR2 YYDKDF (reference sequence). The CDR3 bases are TGTGCCACCAGCAGGACCGTTACGAACACCGGGGAGCTGTTTTTT. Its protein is CATSRTVTNTGELFF.

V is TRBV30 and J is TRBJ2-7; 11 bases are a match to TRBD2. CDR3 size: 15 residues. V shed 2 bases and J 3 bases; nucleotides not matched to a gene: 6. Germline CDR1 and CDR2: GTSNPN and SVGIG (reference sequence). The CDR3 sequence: CAWSLPSGRIYEQYF. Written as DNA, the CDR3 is TGTGCCTGGAGTTTGCCTAGCGGGAGGATCTACGAGCAGTACTTC.

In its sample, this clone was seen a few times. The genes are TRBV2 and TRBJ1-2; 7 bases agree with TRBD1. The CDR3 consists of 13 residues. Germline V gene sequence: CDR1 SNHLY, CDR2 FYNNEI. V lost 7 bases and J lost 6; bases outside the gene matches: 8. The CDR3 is CASTPTGPDGYTF. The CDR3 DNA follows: TGTGCCAGCACCCCGACAGGGCCGGATGGCTACACCTTC.

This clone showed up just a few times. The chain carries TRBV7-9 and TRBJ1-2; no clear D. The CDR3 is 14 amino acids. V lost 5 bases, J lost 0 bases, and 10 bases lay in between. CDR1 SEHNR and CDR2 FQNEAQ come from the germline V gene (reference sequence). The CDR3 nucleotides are TGTGCCAGCAGCCAGGACGCCACTAACTATGGCTACACCTTC. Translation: CASSQDATNYGYTF.

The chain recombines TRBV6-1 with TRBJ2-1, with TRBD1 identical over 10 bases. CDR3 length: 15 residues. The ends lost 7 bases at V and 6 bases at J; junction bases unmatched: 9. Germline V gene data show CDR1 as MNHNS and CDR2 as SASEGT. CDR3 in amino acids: CASNPRDRGLNEQFF. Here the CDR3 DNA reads TGTGCCAGCAATCCCCGGGACAGGGGACTCAATGAGCAGTTCTTC.